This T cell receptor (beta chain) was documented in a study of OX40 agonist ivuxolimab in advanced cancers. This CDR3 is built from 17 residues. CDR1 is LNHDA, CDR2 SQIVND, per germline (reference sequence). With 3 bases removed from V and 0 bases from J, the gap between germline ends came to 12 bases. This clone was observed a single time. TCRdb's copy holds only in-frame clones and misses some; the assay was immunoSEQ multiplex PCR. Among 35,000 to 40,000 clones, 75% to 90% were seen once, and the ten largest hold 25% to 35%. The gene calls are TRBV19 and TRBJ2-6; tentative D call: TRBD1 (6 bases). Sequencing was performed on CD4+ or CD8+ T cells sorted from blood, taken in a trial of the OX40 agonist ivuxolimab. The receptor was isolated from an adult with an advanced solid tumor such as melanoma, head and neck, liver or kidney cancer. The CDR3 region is CASSMVTGTSGANVLTF. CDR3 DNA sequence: TGTGCCAGTAGTATGGTAACAGGGACCTCTGGGGCCAACGTCCTGACTTTC.